This T cell receptor beta chain was sequenced for a study of tumor and adjacent non-tumor tissue in lung cancer. On the study more broadly: Samples averaged about 3.8 million productive TCRbeta reads each.

This CDR3 comprises 16 residues. From germline, CDR1 is MGHRA and CDR2 YSYEKL. No cell sorting was done before RNA was extracted from the tissue. More than 3 cm separated this lung sample from the edge of the tumor. The table lists this clonotype with a count of one. One end of the junction is discordant with germline, which a read error may explain. A modified ARM-PCR protocol with three rounds of nested PCR amplified TCRbeta. TCRdb re-called the multiplex PCR reads with MiXCR, one entry per CDR3 protein. The repertoire holds 70,000 to 95,000 distinct CDR3 sequences, with more than 65% as singletons. Sequenced: distant non-tumor lung tissue. The sequence came from a man between 65 and 85 years old with non-small cell lung cancer. The chain couples TRBV4-1 to TRBJ2-7, with D possibly being TRBD2 (7 bases). CDR3 sequence: CDSRRTLAGEGDEQYF. CDR3 DNA: TGCGACAGCAGGCGGACACTTGCGGGAGAGGGGGACGAGCAGTACTTC.